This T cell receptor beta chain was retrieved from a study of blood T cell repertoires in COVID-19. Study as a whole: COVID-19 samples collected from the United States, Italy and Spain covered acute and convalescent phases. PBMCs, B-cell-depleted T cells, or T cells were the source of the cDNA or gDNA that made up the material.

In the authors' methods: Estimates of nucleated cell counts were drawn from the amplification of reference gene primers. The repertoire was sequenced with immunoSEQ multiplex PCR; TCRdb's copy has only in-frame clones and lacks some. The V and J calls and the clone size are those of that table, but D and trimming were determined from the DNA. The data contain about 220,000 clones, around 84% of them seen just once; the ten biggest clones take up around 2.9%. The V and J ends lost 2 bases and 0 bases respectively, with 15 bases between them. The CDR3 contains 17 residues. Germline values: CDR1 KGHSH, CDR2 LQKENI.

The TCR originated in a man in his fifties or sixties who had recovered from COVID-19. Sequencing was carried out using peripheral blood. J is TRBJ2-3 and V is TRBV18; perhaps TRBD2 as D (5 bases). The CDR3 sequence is CASSPNLIRGSTDTQYF. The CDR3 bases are TGTGCCAGCTCACCAAATCTTATTCGCGGGAGCACAGATACGCAGTATTTT.